Below are 25 T cell receptor beta chains sequenced from a single sample in a study of T cell responses to AZD1222 COVID-19 vaccine. Profiling relied on immunoSEQ multiplex PCR, and the TCRdb table lists in-frame clones only, not all of them. Of 95,000 to 110,000 clones listed, around 93% are singletons. The sequences come from peripheral blood, collected 28 days after the second AZD1222 dose. Source of these receptors: an adult who received the AZD1222 COVID-19 vaccine.

The V and J genes are TRBV19 and TRBJ2-5, with 10 bases fitting TRBD2. Trimming took 10 bases from V and 5 from J; bases not matched to a gene: 7. CDR1 is LNHDA and CDR2 is SQIVND in the germline V gene (reference sequence). This CDR3 contains 13 residues. The CDR3 DNA reads as TGTGCCACTAGCGGGAGCGGGGTTGAGACCCAGTACTTC. Its translation is CATSGSGVETQYF.

The chain carries TRBV19 and TRBJ1-1; D is ambiguous. V lost 6 bases to trimming and J lost 10 bases, with 12 bases between them. Germline CDR1 reads LNHDA; CDR2 reads SQIVND (reference sequence). This CDR3 spans 11 amino acids. CDR3 sequence (DNA): TGTGCCAGTAGCCCGGAGGTCGGAGCTTTCTTT. It translates to CASSPEVGAFF.

This rearrangement joins TRBV7-2 to TRBJ1-5, with D possibly matching TRBD1 (6 bases). With 0 bases removed from V and 5 bases from J, the gap between germline ends came to 8 bases. CDR1 is SGHTA and CDR2 is FQGNSA in the germline V gene. The CDR3 is 14 residues long. CDR3 protein: CASSLAPGDQPQHF. In DNA form, the CDR3 reads TGTGCCAGCAGCTTAGCCCCAGGGGATCAGCCCCAGCATTTT.

This clone has a handful of counts. The V call is TRBV9, the J call TRBJ1-2; D is ambiguous. The CDR3 sequence is 10 residues long. Germline V gene sequence: CDR1 SGDLS, CDR2 YYNGEE. V shed 4 bases and J shed 8 bases, with 6 bases lying between them. CDR3 nucleotides: TGTGCCAGCAGCCCAGTCGGCTACACCTTC. It is translated as CASSPVGYTF.

This chain uses TRBV6-5 with TRBJ2-7; no reliable D call. Trimming left V 0 bases short and J 4 bases short, with 10 bases between. This CDR3 is 14 amino acids long. CDR1 is MNHEY, CDR2 SVGAGI, per germline. The CDR3 sequence is CASSYSQWFYEQYF. In DNA, the CDR3 is TGTGCCAGCAGTTACTCGCAGTGGTTTTACGAGCAGTACTTC.

This sequence joins TRBV5-6 and TRBJ2-7, with no clear D. Germline CDR1 reads SGHDT; CDR2 reads YYEEEE. The CDR3 totals 15 residues. Trimming took 4 bases from V and 7 from J, leaving 21 bases between them. CDR3 nucleotides: TGTGCCAGCAGCAATCCGGGCCTCGCGTCTCGTGAGCAGTACTTC. This codes for CASSNPGLASREQYF.

The CDR3 region has the DNA TGCGCCAGCAGCCGTGGCGGGGGGGCCTCTGGGGCCAACGTCCTGACTTTC. This encodes CASSRGGGASGANVLTF. The chain employs TRBV4-1 and TRBJ2-6; 9 positions agree with TRBD2. The germline CDR1 and CDR2 sequences are MGHRA and YSYEKL. The ends lost 4 bases at V and 0 bases at J; junction bases unmatched: 4. The CDR3 has 17 residues.

The J gene is TRBJ1-2, the V gene TRBV5-1; TRBD1 is a possible D gene (6 bases). The V end was cut by 0 bases, the J end by 5 bases, with 14 bases between. Germline CDR1 SGHRS, CDR2 YFSETQ. The CDR3 contains 15 residues. DNA for the CDR3: TGCGCCAGCAGCTTGGAACAGGGAGGAGGGTATGGCTACACCTTC. It yields the protein CASSLEQGGGYGYTF. The full variable domain, completed using reference TRBV5-1 and TRBJ1-2, is KAGVTQTPRYLIKTRGQQVTLSCSPISGHRSVSWYQQTPGQGLQFLFEYFSETQRNKGNFPGRFSGRQFSNSRSEMNVSTLELGDSALYLCASSLEQGGGYGYTFGSGTRLTVV.

This chain links TRBV5-1 with TRBJ1-5; the D is unclear. The CDR3 length is 16 residues. With 4 bases removed from V and 0 bases from J, the gap between germline ends came to 14 bases. CDR1 SGHRS and CDR2 YFSETQ come from the germline V gene. CDR3 region: CASSLGGGLSNQPQHF. The CDR3 region has the DNA TGCGCCAGCAGCCTGGGAGGCGGGCTTAGCAATCAGCCCCAGCATTTT.

V and J are TRBV4-1 and TRBJ1-1; 10 nucleotides line up with TRBD1. V was pared by 3 bases and J by 1 base, with 8 bases of the junction left unmatched. There are 17 residues in the CDR3. Germline V gene lookup returns CDR1 MGHRA and CDR2 YSYEKL. The CDR3 bases are TGCGCCAGCAGCCACCTGACAGGGGGCGCAGGGAACACTGAAGCTTTCTTT. It is translated as CASSHLTGGAGNTEAFF.

V and J are TRBV2 and TRBJ2-7; 7 bases match TRBD1. CDR1 is SNHLY, CDR2 FYNNEI, per germline. J lost 2 bases, V lost 6 bases, and 10 bases had no gene match. CDR3 length: 15 residues. The CDR3 DNA follows: TGTGCCAGCAGATCAAGCCCCGACAGGGCCTACGAGCAGTACTTC. Translating gives CASRSSPDRAYEQYF.

The chain is built from TRBV5-6 and TRBJ1-5, with unresolved D. The V gene's germline CDR1 is SGHDT and CDR2 YYEEEE. CDR3 length: 13 amino acids. Trimming pared 0 bases from V and 5 bases from J, leaving 6 bases between. The CDR3 DNA is TGTGCCAGCAGCTTGGGGCGCGATCAGCCCCAGCATTTT. This encodes CASSLGRDQPQHF.

The chain links TRBV11-3 to TRBJ2-7; 13 bases agree with TRBD2. The germline CDR1 and CDR2 sequences are SGHNT and YENEEA. The CDR3 contains 15 residues. Germline trimming cut 5 bases from V and 2 bases from J; bases unmatched to any gene: 3. CDR3 in DNA: TGTGCCAGCAGCCCCGGGACTAGCGGGACCTACGAGCAGTACTTC. This gives the protein CASSPGTSGTYEQYF.

This rearrangement joins TRBV5-4 to TRBJ1-1; TRBD1 agrees at 8 bases. The CDR3 runs to 14 residues. The germline V gene has CDR1 SGHNT and CDR2 YYREEE (reference sequence). The V gene end was trimmed by 4 bases and the J gene end by 4 bases; junction bases not matched to a gene: 6. CDR3 in amino acids: CASSGRGLGTEAFF. The CDR3 region has the DNA TGTGCCAGCAGCGGCAGGGGGCTGGGCACTGAAGCTTTCTTT.

The V call is TRBV18, the J call TRBJ1-2; possible D gene TRBD1, 6 bases. Deletions cut 3 bases from V and 5 bases from J, with 16 bases between. Germline CDR1 reads KGHSH; CDR2 reads LQKENI. CDR3 length: 15 amino acids. The CDR3 DNA follows: TGTGCCAGCTCACCGGTGACAGGCGTAGGGTATGGCTACACCTTC. Residues: CASSPVTGVGYGYTF.

The rearrangement links TRBV9 to TRBJ2-7; no firm D call. The CDR3 has 16 residues. The V gene lost 3 bases and the J gene lost 3 bases, with 19 bases spanning the gap. From germline, CDR1 is SGDLS and CDR2 YYNGEE. The CDR3 is CASSDGPTIALYEQYF. For the CDR3, the DNA is TGTGCCAGCAGCGATGGACCAACCATCGCCCTCTACGAGCAGTACTTC.

The rearrangement joins TRBV5-1 to TRBJ1-4; maybe TRBD1 (5 bases). V was trimmed by 0 bases and J by 2 bases, leaving 8 bases between them. This CDR3 has 15 residues. Germline V gene lookup returns CDR1 SGHRS and CDR2 YFSETQ. Here the CDR3 DNA reads TGCGCCAGCAGCTTGGGCAGGGCGACTAATGAAAAACTGTTTTTT. It encodes CASSLGRATNEKLFF.

Only one count was recorded for this clone. This chain uses TRBV18 with TRBJ2-5; TRBD1 aligns across 7 bases. V gave up 6 bases and J gave up 5 bases; unmatched junction bases: 15. Per the germline V gene, CDR1 is KGHSH and CDR2 is LQKENI. The CDR3 contains 16 residues. The CDR3 protein is CASSHQQARGTETQYF. Written as DNA, the CDR3 is TGTGCCAGCTCTCATCAACAAGCCAGGGGGACGGAGACCCAGTACTTC. Drawing the rest from reference TRBV18 and TRBJ2-5, the complete variable domain is NAGVMQNPRHLVRRRGQEARLRCSPMKGHSHVYWYRQLPEEGLKFMVYLQKENIIDESGMPKERFSAEFPKEGPSILRIQQVVRGDSAAYFCASSHQQARGTETQYFGPGTRLLVL.

The sample holds a few counts of this clone. The chain carries TRBV28 and TRBJ2-5, with 13 bases lining up with TRBD2. The CDR3 covers 15 residues. Losses at the gene ends were 6 bases for V and 4 bases for J; bases not matched to a gene: 5. Looked up from germline, CDR1 is MDHEN and CDR2 is SYDVKM. The CDR3 here is CASRKLAGGVETQYF. CDR3 nucleotide sequence: TGTGCCAGCAGAAAACTAGCGGGAGGGGTAGAGACCCAGTACTTC. Full variable domain (remainder filled in from reference TRBV28 and TRBJ2-5): DVKVTQSSRYLVKRTGEKVFLECVQDMDHENMFWYRQDPGLGLRLIYFSYDVKMKEKGDIPEGYSVSREKKERFSLILESASTNQTSMYLCASRKLAGGVETQYFGPGTRLLVL.

The chain is built from TRBV18 and TRBJ2-7; a weak D match, TRBD1 (5 bases). The CDR3 spans 14 residues. V lost 1 base and J 5 bases, leaving 12 bases between the germline ends. Germline CDR1 and CDR2: KGHSH and LQKENI. The DNA for the CDR3 is TGTGCCAGCTCACCACGCAGGGTGGTAAACGAGCAGTACTTC. As protein: CASSPRRVVNEQYF.

This clone was seen more than once but under ten times. This chain links TRBV4-1 with TRBJ1-5; D may be TRBD1 (5 bases). Trimming took 0 bases from V and 6 from J, leaving 12 bases between them. The CDR3 is made up of 15 amino acids. Looked up from germline, CDR1 is MGHRA and CDR2 is YSYEKL. The CDR3 reads CASSQDRTIGQPQHF. The DNA for the CDR3 is TGCGCCAGCAGCCAAGATCGGACAATAGGTCAGCCCCAGCATTTT.

The chain uses TRBV5-1 and TRBJ1-1; 8 bases are a match to TRBD1. The CDR3 has 17 amino acids. Unmatched junction bases numbered 9, after V lost 1 base and J lost 1 base. CDR1 and CDR2 from the germline V gene are SGHRS and YFSETQ. The CDR3 nucleotides read TGCGCCAGCAGCTTGCTGTTCAGGGGGCGTGGGAACACTGAAGCTTTCTTT. Protein: CASSLLFRGRGNTEAFF.

The rearrangement links TRBV6-6 to TRBJ1-4; no reliable D call. V was trimmed by 7 bases and J by 7 bases, leaving 10 bases between them. Germline V gene sequence: CDR1 MNHNY, CDR2 SVGAGI (reference sequence). This CDR3 spans 12 amino acids. The CDR3 sequence: CASNRISEKLFF. CDR3 nucleotides: TGTGCCAGCAACCGGATTTCTGAAAAACTGTTTTTT.

The CDR3 coding sequence is TGTGCCAGTAGTATTGAGCTCCGGGGTTCACCCCTCCACTTT. It codes for CASSIELRGSPLHF. V is TRBV19 and J is TRBJ1-6; no clear D gene. The CDR3 spans 14 residues. V was cut by 3 bases and J by 9 bases, with 12 bases left in between. Per germline, CDR1 LNHDA and CDR2 SQIVND (reference sequence).

The chain has TRBV28 and TRBJ2-5; 7 bases fit TRBD2. CDR3 length equals 12 residues. In germline, CDR1 is MDHEN, CDR2 SYDVKM. With 6 bases clipped from V and 4 bases from J, the junction kept 2 bases outside the gene matches. Written as DNA, the CDR3 is TGTGCCAGCAGCTCGGGGGGAGAGACCCAGTACTTC. It yields the protein CASSSGGETQYF.